This section outlines one T cell receptor beta chain sequence together with its context. This record belongs to a study of control samples from healthy donors and cancer patients. V was trimmed by 7 bases and J by 2 bases, leaving 10 bases between them. Germline V gene sequence: CDR1 LNHDA, CDR2 SQIVND (reference sequence). This CDR3 spans 13 amino acids. Data came from immunoSEQ multiplex PCR; TCRdb stores just in-frame clones and leaves some out. Of about 130,000 clones in the sample, 70% to 90% were seen once. The rearrangement joins TRBV19 to TRBJ2-3, with a tentative D call TRBD2 (5 bases). The receptor's source is a man over 45 in good health. Sequenced sample: blood. The CDR3 DNA follows: TGTGCCAGTAAGACCGGGGACACAGATACGCAGTATTTT. Protein product: CASKTGDTDTQYF.